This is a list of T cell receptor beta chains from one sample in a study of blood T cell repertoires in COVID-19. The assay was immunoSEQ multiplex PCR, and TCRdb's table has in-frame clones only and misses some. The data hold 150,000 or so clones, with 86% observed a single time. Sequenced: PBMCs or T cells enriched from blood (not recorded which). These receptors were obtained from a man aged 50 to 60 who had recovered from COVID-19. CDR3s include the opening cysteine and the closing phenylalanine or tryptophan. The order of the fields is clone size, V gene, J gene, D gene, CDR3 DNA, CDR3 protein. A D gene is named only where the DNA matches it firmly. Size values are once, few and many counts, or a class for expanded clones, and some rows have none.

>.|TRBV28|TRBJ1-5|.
TGTGCCAGCAGTTTAGGGCCCCCGGGCGGGCAGCCCCAGCATTTT
CASSLGPPGGQPQHF
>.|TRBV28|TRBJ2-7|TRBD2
TGTGCCAGCAGTTCTCTAGCGGGAGTCCGCGAGCAGTACTTC
CASSSLAGVREQYF
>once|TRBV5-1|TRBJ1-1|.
TGCGCCAGCAGCTTGGGGCAGGAAAATGAAGCTTTCTTT
CASSLGQENEAFF
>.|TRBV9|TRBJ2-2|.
TGTGCCAGCAGCGTAAGGCTAGGGAACACCGGGGAGCTGTTTTTT
CASSVRLGNTGELFF
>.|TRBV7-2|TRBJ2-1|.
TGTGCCAGCAGAGCGGTTCCTAGCTCCTACAATGAGCAGTTCTTC
CASRAVPSSYNEQFF
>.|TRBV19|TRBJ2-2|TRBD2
TGTGCCACAAATGATCCGGGACTAGCGGGAAGGGCGACCGGGGAGCTGTTTTTT
CATNDPGLAGRATGELFF
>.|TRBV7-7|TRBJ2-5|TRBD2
TGTGCTAGCAGCCCGATGACTAGCGGGGAGACCCAGTACTTC
CASSPMTSGETQYF
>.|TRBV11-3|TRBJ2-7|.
TGTGCCAGCAGCTTAGACTCGGAGGAAACGCAGTACTTC
CASSLDSEETQYF
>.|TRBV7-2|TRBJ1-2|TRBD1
TGTGCCAGCAGCTTAGACAGGGGTGGAGGCTACACCTTC
CASSLDRGGGYTF
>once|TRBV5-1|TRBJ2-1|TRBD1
TGCGCCAGCAGCTTGGCTAGGGGGCTTCAGGCCTCCTACAATGAGCAGTTCTTC
CASSLARGLQASYNEQFF
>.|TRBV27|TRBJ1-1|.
TGTGCCAGCAGTTTAGTTCGGAACACTGAAGCTTTCTTT
CASSLVRNTEAFF
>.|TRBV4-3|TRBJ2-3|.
TGCGCCAGCAGCCAGACCGGGTTCGAGGGGGGCACAGATACGCAGTATTTT
CASSQTGFEGGTDTQYF
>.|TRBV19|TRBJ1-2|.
TGTGCCAGTAGTTCCGGGACACCCAATGGCTACACCTTC
CASSSGTPNGYTF
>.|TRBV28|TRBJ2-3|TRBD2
TGTGCCAGCACCATTAGCGGGGGGGTAACAGATACGCAGTATTTT
CASTISGGVTDTQYF
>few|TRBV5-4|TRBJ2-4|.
TGTGCCAGCAGCTTGGATCGGTTGGGAGGGGGGAACATTCAGTACTTC
CASSLDRLGGGNIQYF
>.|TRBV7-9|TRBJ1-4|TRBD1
TGTGCCAGCAGCCTACGGGGGGACAGGTTTAATGAAAAACTGTTTTTT
CASSLRGDRFNEKLFF
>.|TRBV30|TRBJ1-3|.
TGTGCCTGGAGTAGCGGTACCGGAAACACCATATATTTT
CAWSSGTGNTIYF
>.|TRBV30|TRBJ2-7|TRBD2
TGTGCCTGGAGTGCCCCGGGACTACGGAGCTACGAGCAGTACTTC
CAWSAPGLRSYEQYF
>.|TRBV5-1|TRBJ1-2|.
TGCGCCAGCAGCTTGGAGGGGGACAATGGCTACACCTTC
CASSLEGDNGYTF
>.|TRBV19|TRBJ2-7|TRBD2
TGTGCCAGTAGTCGGGCGGGAGGGTACGAGCAGTACTTC
CASSRAGGYEQYF
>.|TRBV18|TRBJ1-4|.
TGTGCCAGCTCACTCCCCGGACAGAATGAAAAACTGTTTTTT
CASSLPGQNEKLFF
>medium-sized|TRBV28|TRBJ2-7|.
TGTGCCAGCAGTTTCCGTGTTACGGCGGGCGAGCAGTACTTC
CASSFRVTAGEQYF
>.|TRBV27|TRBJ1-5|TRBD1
TGTGCCAGCAGTGGGAGGACAGGGGGCAATCAGCCCCAGCATTTT
CASSGRTGGNQPQHF
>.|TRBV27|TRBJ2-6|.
TGTGCCAGCAGTTCCTACCGACAGGCCACCCTCTCTGGGGCCAACGTCCTGACTTTC
CASSSYRQATLSGANVLTF
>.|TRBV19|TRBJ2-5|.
TGTGCCAGTAGTTTCAGGGACCAAGAGACCCAGTACTTC
CASSFRDQETQYF
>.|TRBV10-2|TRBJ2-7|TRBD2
TGCGCCAGCTGCATCCTAGCGGAAGTAGGGTACGAGCAGTACTTC
CASCILAEVGYEQYF
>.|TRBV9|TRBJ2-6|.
TGTGCCAGCAGCCTAACCGGCTACGGGGGAATCTCTGGGGCCAACGTCCTGACTTTC
CASSLTGYGGISGANVLTF
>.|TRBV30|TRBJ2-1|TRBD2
TGTGCCTTGCGTTCCGGGACTAATTACAATGAGCAGTTCTTC
CALRSGTNYNEQFF
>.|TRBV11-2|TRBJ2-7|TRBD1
TGTGCCAGCAGCCGGACAGGAGCTCGCTACGAGCAGTACTTC
CASSRTGARYEQYF
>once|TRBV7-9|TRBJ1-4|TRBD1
TGTGCCAGCAGCTTAGGACAATTTGGACAGGGGGCTAATGAAAAACTGTTTTTT
CASSLGQFGQGANEKLFF
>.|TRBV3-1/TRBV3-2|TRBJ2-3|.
TGTGCCAGCAGCCAGAGGCTAGCAGAGTCCACAGATACGCAGTATTTT
CASSQRLAESTDTQYF
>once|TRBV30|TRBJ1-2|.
TGTGCCTGGAGAAGGACAGATAACTATGGCTACACCTTC
CAWRRTDNYGYTF
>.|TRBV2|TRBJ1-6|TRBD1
TGTGCCAGCAGGACTGGACAGGGGGCCTCCTATAATTCACCCCTCCACTTT
CASRTGQGASYNSPLHF
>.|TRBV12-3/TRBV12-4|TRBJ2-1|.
TGTGCCAGCAGTTTAAATGAGGTCGGTGAGCAGTTCTTC
CASSLNEVGEQFF
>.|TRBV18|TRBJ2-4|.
TGTGCCAGCTCACCAAGCCCCGAAAACATTCAGTACTTC
CASSPSPENIQYF
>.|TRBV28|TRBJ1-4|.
TGTGCCAGCAGCTCCGGGGTGTATGAAAAACTGTTTTTT
CASSSGVYEKLFF
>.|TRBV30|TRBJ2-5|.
TGTGCCTGGTCACAGGGCGCCCAAGAGACCCAGTACTTC
CAWSQGAQETQYF
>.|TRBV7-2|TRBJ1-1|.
TGTGCCTCCCTTCGGGTTAACACTGAAGCTTTCTTT
CASLRVNTEAFF
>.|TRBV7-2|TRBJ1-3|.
TGTGCCAGCAGCTCCGGGACAATTGGAAACACCATATATTTT
CASSSGTIGNTIYF
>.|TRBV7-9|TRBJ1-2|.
TGTGCCAGCAGCGACATAGTGACGCAGTATGGCTACACCTTC
CASSDIVTQYGYTF
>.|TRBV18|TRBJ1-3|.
TGTGCCAGCTCAACCTACCAGGGGTCTGGAAACACCATATATTTT
CASSTYQGSGNTIYF
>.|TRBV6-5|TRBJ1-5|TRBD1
TGTGCCAGCAGAAGAAATACAGGGGGCCCTCAGCCCCAGCATTTT
CASRRNTGGPQPQHF
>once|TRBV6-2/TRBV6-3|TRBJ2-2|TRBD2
TGTGCCAGCAGCTCACTAGCGGCCCCGGGCACCGGGGAGCTGTTTTTT
CASSSLAAPGTGELFF
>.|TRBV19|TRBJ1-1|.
TGTGCCAGTAGTTCTGGGGCCACTGAAGCTTTCTTT
CASSSGATEAFF
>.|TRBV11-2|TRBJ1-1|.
TGTGCCAGCAGCTTAGATACAGCAGGGAGGGGCACTGAAGCTTTCTTT
CASSLDTAGRGTEAFF
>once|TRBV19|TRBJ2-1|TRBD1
TGTGCCAGTATCGACCGGACAGGGGGTTACAATGAGCAGTTCTTC
CASIDRTGGYNEQFF
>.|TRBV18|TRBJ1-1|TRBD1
TGTGCCAGCTCGCCGACAGGGATGAACACTGAAGCTTTCTTT
CASSPTGMNTEAFF
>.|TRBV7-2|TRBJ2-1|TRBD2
TGTGCCAGCAGCTTAGCGAAGACACTAGCGGGGTCTGAGCAGTTCTTC
CASSLAKTLAGSEQFF
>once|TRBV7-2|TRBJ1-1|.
TGTGCCAGCAGCTCCCGGGGAGGCACTGAAGCTTTCTTT
CASSSRGGTEAFF
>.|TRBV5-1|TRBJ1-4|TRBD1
TGCGCCAGCAGCGGCGGACAGGGGCACGGGGGTAATGAAAAACTGTTTTTT
CASSGGQGHGGNEKLFF
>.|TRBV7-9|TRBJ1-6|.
TGTGCCAGCAAGGTCGGGGGTAATTCACCCCTCCACTTT
CASKVGGNSPLHF
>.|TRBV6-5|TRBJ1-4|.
TGTGCCAGCAGTTTACAGGGTTCGAGTGGGGAAAAACTGTTTTTT
CASSLQGSSGEKLFF
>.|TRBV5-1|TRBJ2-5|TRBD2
TGCGCCAGCAGCTCGCGGGGGGAATCTCAAGAGACCCAGTACTTC
CASSSRGESQETQYF
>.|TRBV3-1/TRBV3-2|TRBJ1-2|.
TGTGCCAGCAGCCATCCCCCGAAGGCGGGGTCTGGCTACACCTTC
CASSHPPKAGSGYTF